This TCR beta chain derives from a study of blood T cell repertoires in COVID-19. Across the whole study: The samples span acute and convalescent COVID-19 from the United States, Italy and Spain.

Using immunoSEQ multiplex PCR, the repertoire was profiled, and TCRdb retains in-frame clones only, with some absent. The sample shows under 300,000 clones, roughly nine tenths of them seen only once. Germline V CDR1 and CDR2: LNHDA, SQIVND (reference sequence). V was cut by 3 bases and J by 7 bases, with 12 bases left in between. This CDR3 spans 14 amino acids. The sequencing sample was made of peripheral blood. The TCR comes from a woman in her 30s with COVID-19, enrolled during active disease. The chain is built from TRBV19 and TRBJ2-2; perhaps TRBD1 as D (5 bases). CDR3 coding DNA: TGTGCCAGTAGTATGCAAGGGGCAAGCGGGGAGCTGTTTTTT. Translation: CASSMQGASGELFF.